This T cell receptor beta chain was sequenced during a study of ipilimumab plus nivolumab after autologous stem cell transplantation. This CDR3 has 17 amino acids. Germline assignment: CDR1 SGHTA and CDR2 FQGNSA. The V and J ends lost 6 bases and 7 bases, in that order; junction bases with no gene match: 13. Checkpoint therapy with ipilimumab 1 mg/kg began 14 to 28 days after transplant. Profiling relied on immunoSEQ multiplex PCR, and the TCRdb table lists in-frame clones only, not all of them. The sample holds around 84,000 clones, about 83% seen once. The chain carries TRBV7-2 and TRBJ1-6; 9 positions match TRBD1. Sequencing was performed on PBMCs, taken in a trial of ipilimumab plus nivolumab as post-transplant consolidation. This receptor was identified in a male donor with diffuse large B-cell lymphoma. Here the CDR3 reads CASSSNTGGEINSPLHF. CDR3 in DNA: TGTGCCAGCAGTTCAAATACAGGGGGCGAGATAAATTCACCCCTCCACTTT.